This T cell receptor beta chain came from a study of identical twins. In this sample, this clonotype turned up a few times. This CDR3 has 16 amino acids. The V and J ends lost 6 bases and 3 bases, in that order; junction bases with no gene match: 10. The germline V gene has CDR1 SEHNR and CDR2 FQNEAQ (reference sequence). The authors used template switching to add a universal primer site and gave cDNA unique molecular identifiers. TCRdb called the 5' RACE reads again in MiXCR, with one record for every CDR3 protein. The sample consists of hundreds of thousands of distinct CDR3 sequences, approximately 9% of them appearing once.

This rearrangement joins TRBV7-9 to TRBJ2-1, with 8 bases that match TRBD2. The receptor's source is a young woman in good health. Material: memory (CD45RO+) T cells sorted from blood. The CDR3 DNA reads as TGTGCCAGCAGTTACACCACTAGCGGCGGCTACAATGAGCAGTTCTTC. Its translation: CASSYTTSGGYNEQFF.